The next 17 T cell receptor beta chains were all read from a single sample in a study of blood T cell repertoires in COVID-19. The protocol was immunoSEQ multiplex PCR, while the TCRdb copy is restricted to in-frame clones and leaves out a portion. The sample records approximately 260,000 clones, 75% to 90% being singletons. The source material was PBMCs or T cells enriched from blood (not recorded which). The receptors were sampled from a woman in her 30s with acute COVID-19.

This chain joins TRBV24-1 and TRBJ2-1, with 16 bases matching TRBD2. CDR1 is KGHDR, CDR2 SFDVKD, per germline. The J segment lost 8 bases and the V segment lost 9 bases, leaving 0 bases of the junction unmatched. The length of the CDR3 is 13 residues. The CDR3 coding sequence is TGTGCCACCGGGACTAGCGGGAGGGATGAGCAGTTCTTC. Translating it yields CATGTSGRDEQFF.

The rearrangement uses TRBV18 and TRBJ1-2; 11 bases are a match to TRBD1. The germline CDR1 and CDR2 sequences are KGHSH and LQKENI. V was pared by 6 bases and J by 8 bases, with 8 bases of the junction left unmatched. This CDR3 region has 14 residues. The chain's CDR3 is CASSPGQGVQGYTF. The CDR3, as DNA: TGTGCCAGCTCCCCGGGACAGGGGGTACAAGGCTACACCTTC.

The CDR3 loop is CAISSGTGRYEQYF. CDR3 coding DNA: TGTGCCATCAGTAGTGGGACAGGGCGCTACGAGCAGTACTTC. The chain is built from TRBV10-3 and TRBJ2-7, with TRBD1 identical over 9 bases. The J segment lost 3 bases and the V segment lost 5 bases, leaving 5 bases of the junction unmatched. CDR1 ENHRY and CDR2 SYGVKD come from the germline V gene. The CDR3 has 14 residues.

In DNA, the CDR3 is TGTGCCAGCAGTTTAGGGCAGATAGGTCAGCCCCAGCATTTT. It specifies CASSLGQIGQPQHF. V and J are TRBV27 and TRBJ1-5; D is undetermined. Germline CDR1 is MNHEY and CDR2 is SMNVEV (reference sequence). CDR3 length equals 14 residues. V lost 2 bases and J 6 bases, leaving 11 bases between the germline ends.

V and J are TRBV5-4 and TRBJ1-4; no clear D. V lost 6 bases and J 2 bases, leaving 14 bases between the germline ends. Germline CDR1 reads SGHNT; CDR2 reads YYREEE (reference sequence). The CDR3 extends over 15 amino acids. The CDR3 here is CASTRGGATNEKLFF. The CDR3 DNA reads as TGTGCCAGCACCCGGGGTGGCGCGACTAATGAAAAACTGTTTTTT. Full variable domain (rest looked up from reference TRBV5-4 and TRBJ1-4): ETGVTQSPTHLIKTRGQQVTLRCSSQSGHNTVSWYQQALGQGPQFIFQYYREEENGRGNFPPRFSGLQFPNYSSELNVNALELDDSALYLCASTRGGATNEKLFFGSGTQLSVL.

This chain connects TRBV5-5 to TRBJ2-5; the match to TRBD1 covers 7 bases. The V and J ends lost 1 base and 1 base, in that order; junction bases with no gene match: 7. The CDR3 is made up of 16 amino acids. Germline V gene lookup returns CDR1 SGHKS and CDR2 YYEKEE (reference sequence). The CDR3 spells CASSLRGQEFQETQYF. The CDR3 DNA reads as TGTGCCAGCAGCTTGAGAGGACAGGAATTCCAAGAGACCCAGTACTTC.

This chain joins TRBV28 and TRBJ1-6; tentatively, D is TRBD1 (6 bases). Germline V gene sequence: CDR1 MDHEN, CDR2 SYDVKM. This CDR3 has 13 amino acids. V shed 7 bases and J shed 10 bases, with 14 bases lying between them. This CDR3 reads CASNEQGRSPLHF. CDR3 bases: TGTGCCAGCAACGAACAGGGTCGCTCACCCCTCCACTTT. Based on the CDR3 plus reference TRBV28 and TRBJ1-6, the full variable domain is DVKVTQSSRYLVKRTGEKVFLECVQDMDHENMFWYRQDPGLGLRLIYFSYDVKMKEKGDIPEGYSVSREKKERFSLILESASTNQTSMYLCASNEQGRSPLHFGNGTRLTVT.

The chain is built from TRBV4-1 and TRBJ2-2; 9 bases map to TRBD2. The CDR3 contains 14 residues. The ends lost 2 bases at V and 7 bases at J; junction bases unmatched: 2. The germline gives CDR1 MGHRA, CDR2 YSYEKL. The CDR3 loop reads CASSQSSGDGELFF. In DNA, the CDR3 is TGCGCCAGCAGCCAATCTAGCGGGGACGGGGAGCTGTTTTTT.

The chain combines TRBV7-2 with TRBJ1-2, with D possibly matching TRBD1 (5 bases). This CDR3 has 14 amino acids. Trimming took off 5 bases at V and 2 bases at J, with 12 bases between the two ends. Germline CDR1 is SGHTA and CDR2 is FQGNSA. The CDR3 protein is CASSQRQKNYGYTF. CDR3 sequence (DNA): TGTGCCAGCAGCCAGAGACAGAAGAACTATGGCTACACCTTC.

J is TRBJ2-2 and V is TRBV19; the match to TRBD2 covers 11 bases. Germline values: CDR1 LNHDA, CDR2 SQIVND (reference sequence). With V trimmed by 10 bases and J by 8 bases, 9 bases remained unmatched. The CDR3 is made up of 14 amino acids. The CDR3 region has the DNA TGTGCCATCAGACTAGCGGGAAGGTCGGGGGAGCTGTTTTTT. Encoded protein: CAIRLAGRSGELFF.

The chain joins TRBV7-8 to TRBJ2-2; 8 positions agree with TRBD1. The germline V gene has CDR1 SGHVS and CDR2 FQNEAQ. This CDR3 comprises 16 residues. The V segment lost 8 bases and the J segment 7 bases; nucleotides outside the gene matches: 15. The CDR3 loop is CASGMVGTGLDGELFF. The CDR3 nucleotides read TGTGCCAGCGGGATGGTCGGGACAGGTTTGGACGGGGAGCTGTTTTTT.

CDR3: CAWSSDRGGNYGYTF. Written as DNA, the CDR3 is TGTGCCTGGAGTTCCGACAGGGGCGGGAACTATGGCTACACCTTC. V is TRBV30 and J is TRBJ1-2; TRBD1 aligns across 8 bases. The CDR3 runs to 15 residues. V lost 2 bases, J lost 2 bases, and 7 bases stayed unmatched. The germline V gene has CDR1 GTSNPN and CDR2 SVGIG (reference sequence).

In DNA form, the CDR3 reads TGTGCCAGCAGCTTAGGCGGGGGGCCGAGCGGGGAGCTGTTTTTT. It translates to CASSLGGGPSGELFF. The chain uses TRBV11-2 and TRBJ2-2; 8 bases are a match to TRBD2. V trimming: 1 base; J trimming: 7 bases; junction bases outside the gene matches: 5. In germline, CDR1 is SGHAT, CDR2 FQNNGV. The CDR3 covers 15 residues.

This clone was seen a handful of times. The V call is TRBV5-6, the J call TRBJ2-7; 7 nucleotides align to TRBD2. With 4 bases clipped from V and 0 bases from J, the junction kept 13 bases outside the gene matches. This CDR3 comprises 17 residues. Germline CDR1 is SGHDT and CDR2 is YYEEEE. DNA for the CDR3: TGTGCCAGCAGCCCGAGGGAAGCGGGGCGAAGCTCCTACGAGCAGTACTTC. Protein: CASSPREAGRSSYEQYF.

This clone appeared once. V and J are TRBV5-1 and TRBJ1-1; 7 bases are shared with TRBD1. Germline V gene sequence: CDR1 SGHRS, CDR2 YFSETQ. The CDR3 is 14 amino acids. The V segment lost 4 bases and the J segment 0 bases; nucleotides outside the gene matches: 3. The CDR3 DNA sequence: TGCGCCAGCAGCCCGGGACAGATGAACACTGAAGCTTTCTTT. It translates to CASSPGQMNTEAFF.

The J gene is TRBJ2-7, the V gene TRBV27; 7 nucleotides align to TRBD2. The V gene's germline CDR1 is MNHEY and CDR2 SMNVEV (reference sequence). The CDR3 length is 15 residues. After removal of 1 base from V and 2 bases from J, the junction contained 5 bases not matched to a gene. CDR3 in amino acids: CASSLYLAAPYEQYF. Here the CDR3 DNA reads TGTGCCAGCAGTTTATACCTAGCGGCCCCCTACGAGCAGTACTTC.

The chain is built from TRBV5-1 and TRBJ1-1, with D tentatively TRBD1 (6 bases). Trimming left V 4 bases short and J 4 bases short, with 20 bases between. CDR3 length: 16 amino acids. The germline V gene encodes CDR1 SGHRS and CDR2 YFSETQ. CDR3 residues: CASSPGGRGIGTEAFF. The DNA for the CDR3 is TGCGCCAGCAGCCCGGGGGGCAGGGGTATTGGCACTGAAGCTTTCTTT.